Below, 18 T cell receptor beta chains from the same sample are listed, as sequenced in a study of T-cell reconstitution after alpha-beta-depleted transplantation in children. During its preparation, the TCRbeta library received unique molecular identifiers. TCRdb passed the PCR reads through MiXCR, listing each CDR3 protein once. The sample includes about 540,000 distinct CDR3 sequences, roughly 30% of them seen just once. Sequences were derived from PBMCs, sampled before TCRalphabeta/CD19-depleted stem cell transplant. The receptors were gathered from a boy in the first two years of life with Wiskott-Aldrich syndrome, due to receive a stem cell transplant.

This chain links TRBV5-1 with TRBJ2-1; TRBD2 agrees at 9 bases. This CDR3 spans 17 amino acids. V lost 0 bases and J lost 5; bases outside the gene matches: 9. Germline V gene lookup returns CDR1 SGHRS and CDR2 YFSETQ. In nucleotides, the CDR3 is TGCGCCAGCAGCTTGGCGGTCGCTAAGCGGGGGGACAATGAGCAGTTCTTC. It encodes CASSLAVAKRGDNEQFF.

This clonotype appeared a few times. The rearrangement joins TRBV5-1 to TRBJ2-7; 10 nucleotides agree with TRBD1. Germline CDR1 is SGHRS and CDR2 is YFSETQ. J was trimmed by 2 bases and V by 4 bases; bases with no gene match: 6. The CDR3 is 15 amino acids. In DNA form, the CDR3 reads TGCGCCAGCAGCCCCCGGACAGGGGGAACCTACGAGCAGTACTTC. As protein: CASSPRTGGTYEQYF.

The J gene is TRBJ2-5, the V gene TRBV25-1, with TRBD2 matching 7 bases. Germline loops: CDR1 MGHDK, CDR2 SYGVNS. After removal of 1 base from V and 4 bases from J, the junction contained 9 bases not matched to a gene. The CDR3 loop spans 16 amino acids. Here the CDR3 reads CASSESGGSRLETQYF. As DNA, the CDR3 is TGTGCCAGCAGTGAATCGGGGGGATCGCGGCTAGAGACCCAGTACTTC.

The CDR3 DNA reads TGCGCCAGCAGCTTGGACACAAGGAACACTGAAGCTTTCTTT. Amino acid sequence: CASSLDTRNTEAFF. This sequence joins TRBV5-1 and TRBJ1-1; D not resolved. The CDR3 consists of 14 residues. V shed 0 bases and J shed 1 base, with 7 bases lying between them. In germline, CDR1 is SGHRS, CDR2 YFSETQ. Combining the CDR3 with reference TRBV5-1 and TRBJ1-1 gives the whole variable domain KAGVTQTPRYLIKTRGQQVTLSCSPISGHRSVSWYQQTPGQGLQFLFEYFSETQRNKGNFPGRFSGRQFSNSRSEMNVSTLELGDSALYLCASSLDTRNTEAFFGQGTRLTVV.

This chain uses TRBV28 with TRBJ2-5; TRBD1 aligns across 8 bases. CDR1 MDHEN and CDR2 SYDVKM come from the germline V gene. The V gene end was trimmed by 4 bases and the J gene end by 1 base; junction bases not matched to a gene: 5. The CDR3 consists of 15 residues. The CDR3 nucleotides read TGTGCCAGCAGTTCTTCCGGGACAGGCCAAGAGACCCAGTACTTC. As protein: CASSSSGTGQETQYF.

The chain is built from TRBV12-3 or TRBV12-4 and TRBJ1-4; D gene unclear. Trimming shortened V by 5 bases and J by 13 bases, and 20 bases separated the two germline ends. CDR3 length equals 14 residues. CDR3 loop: CASSRITGRDRLFF. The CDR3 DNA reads TGTGCCAGCAGTCGCATCACGGGGAGGGATAGACTGTTTTTT.

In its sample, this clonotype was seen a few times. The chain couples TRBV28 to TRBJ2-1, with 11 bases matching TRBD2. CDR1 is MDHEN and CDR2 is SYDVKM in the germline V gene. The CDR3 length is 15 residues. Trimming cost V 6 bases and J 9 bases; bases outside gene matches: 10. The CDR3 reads CASRIAGGPPGEQFF. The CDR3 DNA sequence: TGTGCCAGCAGGATAGCGGGAGGGCCCCCGGGTGAGCAGTTCTTC.

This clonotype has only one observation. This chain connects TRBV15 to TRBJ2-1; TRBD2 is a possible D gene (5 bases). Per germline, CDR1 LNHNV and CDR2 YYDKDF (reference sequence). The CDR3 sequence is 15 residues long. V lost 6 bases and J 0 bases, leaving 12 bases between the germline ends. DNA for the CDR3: TGTGCCACCAGTCTCGAGCGGATCTCCTACAATGAGCAGTTCTTC. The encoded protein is CATSLERISYNEQFF.

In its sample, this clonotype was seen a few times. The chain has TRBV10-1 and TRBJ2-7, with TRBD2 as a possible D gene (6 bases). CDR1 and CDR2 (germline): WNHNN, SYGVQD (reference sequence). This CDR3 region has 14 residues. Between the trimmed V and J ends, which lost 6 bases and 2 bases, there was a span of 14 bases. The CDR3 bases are TGCGCCAGCAGCAAAACCGGGACTCCCTACGAGCAGTACTTC. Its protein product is CASSKTGTPYEQYF.

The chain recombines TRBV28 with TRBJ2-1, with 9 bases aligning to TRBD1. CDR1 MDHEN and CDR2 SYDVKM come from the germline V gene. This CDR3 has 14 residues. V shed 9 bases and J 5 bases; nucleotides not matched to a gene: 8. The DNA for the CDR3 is TGTGCCAGTGGCCTGGGACAGGGTGACAATGAGCAGTTCTTC. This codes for CASGLGQGDNEQFF. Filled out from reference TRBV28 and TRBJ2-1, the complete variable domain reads DVKVTQSSRYLVKRTGEKVFLECVQDMDHENMFWYRQDPGLGLRLIYFSYDVKMKEKGDIPEGYSVSREKKERFSLILESASTNQTSMYLCASGLGQGDNEQFFGPGTRLTVL.

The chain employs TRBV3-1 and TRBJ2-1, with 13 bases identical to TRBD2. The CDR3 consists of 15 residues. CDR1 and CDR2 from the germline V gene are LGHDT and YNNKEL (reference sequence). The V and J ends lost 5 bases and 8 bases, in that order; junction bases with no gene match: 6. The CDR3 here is CASSTRTSGSYEQFF. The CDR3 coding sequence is TGTGCCAGCAGCACCCGGACTAGCGGGAGTTATGAGCAGTTCTTC.

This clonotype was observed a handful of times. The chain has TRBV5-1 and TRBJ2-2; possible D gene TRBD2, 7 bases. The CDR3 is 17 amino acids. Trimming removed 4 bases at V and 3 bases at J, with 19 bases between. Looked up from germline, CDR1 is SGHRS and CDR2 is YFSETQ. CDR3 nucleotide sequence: TGCGCCAGCAGCCGGCTGCAGGGGAGGGTCTACACCGGGGAGCTGTTTTTT. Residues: CASSRLQGRVYTGELFF.

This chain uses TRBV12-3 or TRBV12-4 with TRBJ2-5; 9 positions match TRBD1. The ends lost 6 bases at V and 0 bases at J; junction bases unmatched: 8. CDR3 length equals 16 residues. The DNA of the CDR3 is TGTGCCAGCAGCCGACTGACAGGGGGACACCAAGAGACCCAGTACTTC. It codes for CASSRLTGGHQETQYF.

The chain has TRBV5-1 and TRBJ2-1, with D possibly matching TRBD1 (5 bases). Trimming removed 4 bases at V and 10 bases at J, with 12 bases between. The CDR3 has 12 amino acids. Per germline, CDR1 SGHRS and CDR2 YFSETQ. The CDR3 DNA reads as TGCGCCAGCAGCCCTGGTCAGGGCGAGCAGTTCTTC. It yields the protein CASSPGQGEQFF.

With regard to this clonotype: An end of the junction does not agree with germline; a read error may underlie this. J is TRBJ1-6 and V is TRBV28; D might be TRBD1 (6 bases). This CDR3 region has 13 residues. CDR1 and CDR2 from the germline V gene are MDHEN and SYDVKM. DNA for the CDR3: TGTGCTAGCAGTTCAGGGGTTTACTCACCCCTCCACTTT. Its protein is CASSSGVYSPLHF.

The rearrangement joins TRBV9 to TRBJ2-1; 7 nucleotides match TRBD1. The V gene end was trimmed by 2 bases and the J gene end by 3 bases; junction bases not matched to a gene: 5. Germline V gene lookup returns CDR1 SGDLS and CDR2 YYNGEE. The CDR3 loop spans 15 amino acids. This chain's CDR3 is CASSVTGASYNEQFF. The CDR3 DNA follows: TGTGCCAGCAGCGTCACAGGGGCTAGCTACAATGAGCAGTTCTTC.

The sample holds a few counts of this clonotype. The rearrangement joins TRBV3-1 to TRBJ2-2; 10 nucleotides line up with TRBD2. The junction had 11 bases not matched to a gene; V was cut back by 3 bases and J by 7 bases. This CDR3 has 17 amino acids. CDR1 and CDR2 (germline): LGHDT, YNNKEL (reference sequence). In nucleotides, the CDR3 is TGTGCCAGCAGCCATTTGACCATAGCGGGAGGAGGCGGGGAGCTGTTTTTT. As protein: CASSHLTIAGGGGELFF.

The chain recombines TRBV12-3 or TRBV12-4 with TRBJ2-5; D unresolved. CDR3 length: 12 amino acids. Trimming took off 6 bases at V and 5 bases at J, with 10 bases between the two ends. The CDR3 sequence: CASSSVWETQYF. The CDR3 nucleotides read TGTGCCAGCAGCTCTGTTTGGGAGACCCAGTACTTC.